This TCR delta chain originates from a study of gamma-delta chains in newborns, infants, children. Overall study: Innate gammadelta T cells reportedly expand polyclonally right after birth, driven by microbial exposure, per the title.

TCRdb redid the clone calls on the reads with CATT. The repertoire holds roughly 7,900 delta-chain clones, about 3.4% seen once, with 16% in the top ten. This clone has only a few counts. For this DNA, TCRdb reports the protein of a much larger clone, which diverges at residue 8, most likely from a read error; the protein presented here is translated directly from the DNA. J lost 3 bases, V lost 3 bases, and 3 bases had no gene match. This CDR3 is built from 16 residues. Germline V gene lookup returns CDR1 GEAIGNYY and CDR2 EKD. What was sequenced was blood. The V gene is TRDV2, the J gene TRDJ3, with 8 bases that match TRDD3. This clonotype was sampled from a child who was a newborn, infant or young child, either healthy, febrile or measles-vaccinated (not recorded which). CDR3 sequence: CACDYWGFWDTRQMFF. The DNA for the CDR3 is TGTGCCTGTGACTACTGGGGGTTCTGGGACACCCGACAGATGTTTTTC.